This TCR beta chain was captured by sequencing in a study of patients and donors after allogeneic stem cell transplantation. This clonotype was picked up many times. This CDR3 spans 14 amino acids. The V end was cut by 3 bases, the J end by 3 bases, with 11 bases between. CDR1 is SGHTA, CDR2 FQGNSA, per germline. TCRdb ran MiXCR on the RT-PCR reads and lists one entry per CDR3 protein. The top ten clones hold 45% to 60% of a sample with 7,000 to 9,000 distinct CDR3 sequences, roughly 10% of them seen once. This clonotype was obtained from a human donor who was either an allogeneic HSCT recipient or a stem cell or donor lymphocyte infusion donor (not recorded which). It is not recorded whose cells these are; they may come from a transplant donor. The gene calls are TRBV7-2 and TRBJ1-2; tentatively, D is TRBD1 (5 bases). Source material: blood, either unsorted or a sorted T cell fraction (not recorded which). CDR3 bases: TGTGCCAGCAGCTTCACCGGGACGGACTATGGCTACACCTTC. It is translated as CASSFTGTDYGYTF.